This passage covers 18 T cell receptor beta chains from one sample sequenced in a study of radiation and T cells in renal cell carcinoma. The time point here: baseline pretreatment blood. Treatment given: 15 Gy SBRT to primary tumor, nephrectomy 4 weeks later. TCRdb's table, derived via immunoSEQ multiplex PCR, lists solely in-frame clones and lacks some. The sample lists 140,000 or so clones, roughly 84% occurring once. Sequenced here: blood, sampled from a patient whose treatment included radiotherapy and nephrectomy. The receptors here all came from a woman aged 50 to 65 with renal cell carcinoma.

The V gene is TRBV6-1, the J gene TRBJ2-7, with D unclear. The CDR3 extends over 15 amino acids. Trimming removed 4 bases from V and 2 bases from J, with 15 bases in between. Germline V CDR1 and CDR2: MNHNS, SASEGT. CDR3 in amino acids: CASSGAESPPYEQYF. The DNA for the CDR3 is TGTGCCAGCAGTGGGGCCGAATCACCCCCCTACGAGCAGTACTTC.

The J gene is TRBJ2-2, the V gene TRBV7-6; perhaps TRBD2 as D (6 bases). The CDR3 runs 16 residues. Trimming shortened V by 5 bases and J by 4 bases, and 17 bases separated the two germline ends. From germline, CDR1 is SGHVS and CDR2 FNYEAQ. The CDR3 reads CASSPGTVGGTGELFF. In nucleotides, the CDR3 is TGTGCCAGCAGCCCCGGGACTGTCGGGGGCACCGGGGAGCTGTTTTTT.

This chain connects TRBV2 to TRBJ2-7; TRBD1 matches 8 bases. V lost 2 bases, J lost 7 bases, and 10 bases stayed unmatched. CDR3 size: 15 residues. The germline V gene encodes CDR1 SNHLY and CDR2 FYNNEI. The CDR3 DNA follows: TGTGCCAGCAGTGAAAGGGAACAGGGGGGAGATGAGCAGTACTTC. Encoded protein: CASSEREQGGDEQYF.

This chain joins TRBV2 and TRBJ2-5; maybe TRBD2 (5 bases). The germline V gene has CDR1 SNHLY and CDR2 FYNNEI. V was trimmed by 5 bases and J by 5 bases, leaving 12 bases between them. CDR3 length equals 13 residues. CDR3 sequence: CASSWTLGETQYF. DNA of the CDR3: TGTGCCAGCAGTTGGACTCTAGGGGAGACCCAGTACTTC.

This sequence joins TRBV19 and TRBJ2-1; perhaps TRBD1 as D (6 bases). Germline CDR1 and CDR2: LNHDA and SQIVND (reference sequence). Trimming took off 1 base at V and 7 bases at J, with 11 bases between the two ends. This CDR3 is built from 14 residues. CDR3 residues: CASSIGWGPNEQFF. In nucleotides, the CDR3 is TGTGCCAGTAGTATAGGTTGGGGGCCAAATGAGCAGTTCTTC.

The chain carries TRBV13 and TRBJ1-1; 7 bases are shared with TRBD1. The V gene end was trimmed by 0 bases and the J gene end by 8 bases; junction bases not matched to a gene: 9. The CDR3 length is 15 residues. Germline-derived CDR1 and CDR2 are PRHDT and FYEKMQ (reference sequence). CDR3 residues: CASSLGRTGRPEAFF. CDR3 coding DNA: TGTGCCAGCAGCTTAGGCCGGACAGGCCGCCCCGAAGCTTTCTTT.

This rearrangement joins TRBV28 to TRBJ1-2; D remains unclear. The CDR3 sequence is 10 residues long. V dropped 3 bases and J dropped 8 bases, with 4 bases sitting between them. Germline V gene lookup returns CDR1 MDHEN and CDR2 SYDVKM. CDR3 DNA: TGTGCCAGCAGTTTCCGAGGCTACACCTTC. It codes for CASSFRGYTF.

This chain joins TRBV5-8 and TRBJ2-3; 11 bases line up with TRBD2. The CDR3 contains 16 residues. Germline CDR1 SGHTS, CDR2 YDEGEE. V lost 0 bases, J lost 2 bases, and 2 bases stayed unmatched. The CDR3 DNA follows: TGTGCCAGCAGCTTGGGACTAGCGGGGAACACAGATACGCAGTATTTT. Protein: CASSLGLAGNTDTQYF.

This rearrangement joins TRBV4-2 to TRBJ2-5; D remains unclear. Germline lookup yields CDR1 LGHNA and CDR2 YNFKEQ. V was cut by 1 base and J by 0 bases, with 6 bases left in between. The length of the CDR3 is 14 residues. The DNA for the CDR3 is TGTGCCAGCAGCCAAGTGAACTACCAAGAGACCCAGTACTTC. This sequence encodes CASSQVNYQETQYF.

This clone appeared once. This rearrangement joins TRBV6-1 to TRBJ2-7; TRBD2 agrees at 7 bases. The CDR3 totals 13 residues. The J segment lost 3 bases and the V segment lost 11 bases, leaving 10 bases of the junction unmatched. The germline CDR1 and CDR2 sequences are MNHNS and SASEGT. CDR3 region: CAEGGQDIYEQYF. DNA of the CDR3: TGTGCCGAGGGAGGGCAAGACATCTACGAGCAGTACTTC.

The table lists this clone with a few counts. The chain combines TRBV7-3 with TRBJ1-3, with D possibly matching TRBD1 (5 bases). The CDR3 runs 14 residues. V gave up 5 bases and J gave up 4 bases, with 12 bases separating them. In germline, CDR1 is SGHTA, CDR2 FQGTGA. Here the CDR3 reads CASSPGHTGNTIYF. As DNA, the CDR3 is TGTGCCAGCAGCCCAGGACATACGGGAAACACCATATATTTT.

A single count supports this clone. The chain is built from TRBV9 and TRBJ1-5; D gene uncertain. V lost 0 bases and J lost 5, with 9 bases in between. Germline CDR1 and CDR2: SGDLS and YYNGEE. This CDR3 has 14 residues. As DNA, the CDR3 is TGTGCCAGCAGCGTAGATTCCAGCTATCAGCCCCAGCATTTT. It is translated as CASSVDSSYQPQHF.

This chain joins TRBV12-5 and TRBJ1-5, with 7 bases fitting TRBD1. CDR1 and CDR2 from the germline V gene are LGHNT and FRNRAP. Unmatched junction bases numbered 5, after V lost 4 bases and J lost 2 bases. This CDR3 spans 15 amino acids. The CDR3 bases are TGTGCTAGTGGTTCTTGGACAGGCGGCAATCAGCCCCAGCATTTT. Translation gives CASGSWTGGNQPQHF.

The CDR3 DNA reads TGTGCCAGCAGCTTCAACAATGAGCAGTTCTTC. Encoded protein: CASSFNNEQFF. The chain uses TRBV7-6 and TRBJ2-1, with no clear D. Trimming stripped 3 bases from V and 5 bases from J, with 2 bases between. The CDR3 sequence is 11 residues long. The germline CDR1 and CDR2 sequences are SGHVS and FNYEAQ.

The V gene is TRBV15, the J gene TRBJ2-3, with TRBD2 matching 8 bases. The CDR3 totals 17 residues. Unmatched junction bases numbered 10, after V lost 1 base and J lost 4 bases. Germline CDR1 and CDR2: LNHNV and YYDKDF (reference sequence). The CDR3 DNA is TGTGCCACCAGCAGAGGTGCGCGGGGGGCTCCTGCAGATACGCAGTATTTT. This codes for CATSRGARGAPADTQYF. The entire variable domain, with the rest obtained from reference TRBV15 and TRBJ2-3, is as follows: DAMVIQNPRYQVTQFGKPVTLSCSQTLNHNVMYWYQQKSSQAPKLLFHYYDKDFNNEADTPDNFQSRRPNTSFCFLDIRSPGLGDTAMYLCATSRGARGAPADTQYFGPGTRLTVL.

The CDR3 spells CASSNPAGDPRGGYTF. CDR3 coding DNA: TGTGCCAGCAGCAATCCGGCCGGGGATCCTAGGGGTGGCTACACCTTC. The chain combines TRBV5-4 with TRBJ1-2; a weak D match, TRBD1 (5 bases). V dropped 4 bases and J dropped 7 bases, with 23 bases sitting between them. CDR1 is SGHNT and CDR2 is YYREEE in the germline V gene (reference sequence). The CDR3 length is 16 residues.

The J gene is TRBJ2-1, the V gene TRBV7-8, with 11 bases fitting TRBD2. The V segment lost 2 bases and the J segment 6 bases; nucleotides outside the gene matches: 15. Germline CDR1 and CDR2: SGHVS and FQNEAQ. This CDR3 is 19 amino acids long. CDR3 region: CASSLHHRSGGVSGNEQFF. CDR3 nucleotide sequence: TGTGCCAGCAGCTTACACCACCGTAGCGGGGGGGTGTCGGGCAATGAGCAGTTCTTC.

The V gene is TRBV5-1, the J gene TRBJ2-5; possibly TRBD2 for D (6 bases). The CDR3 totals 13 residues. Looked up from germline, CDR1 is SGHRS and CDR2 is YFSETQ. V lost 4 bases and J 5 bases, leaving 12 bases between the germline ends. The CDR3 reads CASSQGLLETQYF. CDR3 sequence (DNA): TGCGCCAGCAGCCAGGGACTCCTGGAGACCCAGTACTTC.